This T cell receptor (beta chain) was sequenced for a study of blood T cell repertoires in COVID-19 (dated by TCRdb to between 2020 and 2021). Concerning the study at large: The collaborator samples originated in the United States, Italy and Spain and spanned the acute and convalescent phases of COVID-19. Subjects who had been exposed to COVID-19, were actively infected with it, or had recovered from it provided the deeply sampled blood TCRbeta repertoires that made up the dataset. The prospective study material was composed of cDNA or gDNA derived from T cells, B-cell-depleted T cells, or PBMCs. Sample metadata almost always included a de-identified subject ID, COVID-19 status, age in years and sex. The repertoires were made available in a free public database intended to serve as a resource for research on the immune response to SARS-CoV-2. Samples came from the ongoing ImmuneRACE study (first 160 participants) plus 1,254 subjects from 6 global collaborators. HLA class I and class II types, where available, came from metadata supplied by the sample provider rather than from assay-based typing.

Beyond this particular receptor, the publication reports: How much clinical and demographic metadata was included differed by source and by participant, and the metadata was provided uncurated.

Comments on this clone: The specificity of this receptor is unknown. No much larger clone exists at a distance of one base, and base qualities are not known.

TCRbeta CDR3 regions were amplified from genomic DNA using the immunoSEQ Assay, a bias-controlled multiplex PCR. The paper's processing steps were these. The number of nucleated cells in each sample was estimated by amplification of reference gene primers within the assay. Sequence reads were collapsed and filtered to measure the absolute abundance of every unique TCRbeta CDR3 rearrangement. Productive Simpson clonality was computed per sample as the square root of Simpson's diversity index over productive rearrangements. TCRdb carries this immuneACCESS record with in-frame sequences only. Its versions omit some clonotypes, under half of them owing to an unresolved V gene in the studies checked, with the rest unexplained. V and J calls and clone size are given by that table; D and trimming were obtained from the DNA. The sample table contains around 50,000 clones; only one count was recorded for more than 75% of them. The ten largest make up around 8.7% of the sample.

From the cysteine up to the phenylalanine, the CDR3 has a length of 13 residues. Left in the record is the CDR3 DNA by itself, 39 bases read in frame from the first base. CDR1 and CDR2 are drawn from the germline V gene (reference sequence): SGHNT, YYREEE. Trimming takes 3 bases from V and 3 bases from J, and the germline ends sit 10 bases apart. The collaborating institutions used their own protocols to collect whole blood in K2EDTA tubes. For TCRbeta analysis, collaborator samples were shipped as frozen whole blood, as isolated PBMCs, or as DNA extracted from either sample type. The specimen was peripheral blood. In this chain, TRBV5-4 is recombined with TRBJ2-7, with a weak D call of TRBD2 (7 bases match). The source is a man aged 45 to 65 with active COVID-19. DNA sequence: TGTGCCAGCAGCTGGGAGGGGGACTACGAGCAGTACTTC. This gives the protein CASSWEGDYEQYF.